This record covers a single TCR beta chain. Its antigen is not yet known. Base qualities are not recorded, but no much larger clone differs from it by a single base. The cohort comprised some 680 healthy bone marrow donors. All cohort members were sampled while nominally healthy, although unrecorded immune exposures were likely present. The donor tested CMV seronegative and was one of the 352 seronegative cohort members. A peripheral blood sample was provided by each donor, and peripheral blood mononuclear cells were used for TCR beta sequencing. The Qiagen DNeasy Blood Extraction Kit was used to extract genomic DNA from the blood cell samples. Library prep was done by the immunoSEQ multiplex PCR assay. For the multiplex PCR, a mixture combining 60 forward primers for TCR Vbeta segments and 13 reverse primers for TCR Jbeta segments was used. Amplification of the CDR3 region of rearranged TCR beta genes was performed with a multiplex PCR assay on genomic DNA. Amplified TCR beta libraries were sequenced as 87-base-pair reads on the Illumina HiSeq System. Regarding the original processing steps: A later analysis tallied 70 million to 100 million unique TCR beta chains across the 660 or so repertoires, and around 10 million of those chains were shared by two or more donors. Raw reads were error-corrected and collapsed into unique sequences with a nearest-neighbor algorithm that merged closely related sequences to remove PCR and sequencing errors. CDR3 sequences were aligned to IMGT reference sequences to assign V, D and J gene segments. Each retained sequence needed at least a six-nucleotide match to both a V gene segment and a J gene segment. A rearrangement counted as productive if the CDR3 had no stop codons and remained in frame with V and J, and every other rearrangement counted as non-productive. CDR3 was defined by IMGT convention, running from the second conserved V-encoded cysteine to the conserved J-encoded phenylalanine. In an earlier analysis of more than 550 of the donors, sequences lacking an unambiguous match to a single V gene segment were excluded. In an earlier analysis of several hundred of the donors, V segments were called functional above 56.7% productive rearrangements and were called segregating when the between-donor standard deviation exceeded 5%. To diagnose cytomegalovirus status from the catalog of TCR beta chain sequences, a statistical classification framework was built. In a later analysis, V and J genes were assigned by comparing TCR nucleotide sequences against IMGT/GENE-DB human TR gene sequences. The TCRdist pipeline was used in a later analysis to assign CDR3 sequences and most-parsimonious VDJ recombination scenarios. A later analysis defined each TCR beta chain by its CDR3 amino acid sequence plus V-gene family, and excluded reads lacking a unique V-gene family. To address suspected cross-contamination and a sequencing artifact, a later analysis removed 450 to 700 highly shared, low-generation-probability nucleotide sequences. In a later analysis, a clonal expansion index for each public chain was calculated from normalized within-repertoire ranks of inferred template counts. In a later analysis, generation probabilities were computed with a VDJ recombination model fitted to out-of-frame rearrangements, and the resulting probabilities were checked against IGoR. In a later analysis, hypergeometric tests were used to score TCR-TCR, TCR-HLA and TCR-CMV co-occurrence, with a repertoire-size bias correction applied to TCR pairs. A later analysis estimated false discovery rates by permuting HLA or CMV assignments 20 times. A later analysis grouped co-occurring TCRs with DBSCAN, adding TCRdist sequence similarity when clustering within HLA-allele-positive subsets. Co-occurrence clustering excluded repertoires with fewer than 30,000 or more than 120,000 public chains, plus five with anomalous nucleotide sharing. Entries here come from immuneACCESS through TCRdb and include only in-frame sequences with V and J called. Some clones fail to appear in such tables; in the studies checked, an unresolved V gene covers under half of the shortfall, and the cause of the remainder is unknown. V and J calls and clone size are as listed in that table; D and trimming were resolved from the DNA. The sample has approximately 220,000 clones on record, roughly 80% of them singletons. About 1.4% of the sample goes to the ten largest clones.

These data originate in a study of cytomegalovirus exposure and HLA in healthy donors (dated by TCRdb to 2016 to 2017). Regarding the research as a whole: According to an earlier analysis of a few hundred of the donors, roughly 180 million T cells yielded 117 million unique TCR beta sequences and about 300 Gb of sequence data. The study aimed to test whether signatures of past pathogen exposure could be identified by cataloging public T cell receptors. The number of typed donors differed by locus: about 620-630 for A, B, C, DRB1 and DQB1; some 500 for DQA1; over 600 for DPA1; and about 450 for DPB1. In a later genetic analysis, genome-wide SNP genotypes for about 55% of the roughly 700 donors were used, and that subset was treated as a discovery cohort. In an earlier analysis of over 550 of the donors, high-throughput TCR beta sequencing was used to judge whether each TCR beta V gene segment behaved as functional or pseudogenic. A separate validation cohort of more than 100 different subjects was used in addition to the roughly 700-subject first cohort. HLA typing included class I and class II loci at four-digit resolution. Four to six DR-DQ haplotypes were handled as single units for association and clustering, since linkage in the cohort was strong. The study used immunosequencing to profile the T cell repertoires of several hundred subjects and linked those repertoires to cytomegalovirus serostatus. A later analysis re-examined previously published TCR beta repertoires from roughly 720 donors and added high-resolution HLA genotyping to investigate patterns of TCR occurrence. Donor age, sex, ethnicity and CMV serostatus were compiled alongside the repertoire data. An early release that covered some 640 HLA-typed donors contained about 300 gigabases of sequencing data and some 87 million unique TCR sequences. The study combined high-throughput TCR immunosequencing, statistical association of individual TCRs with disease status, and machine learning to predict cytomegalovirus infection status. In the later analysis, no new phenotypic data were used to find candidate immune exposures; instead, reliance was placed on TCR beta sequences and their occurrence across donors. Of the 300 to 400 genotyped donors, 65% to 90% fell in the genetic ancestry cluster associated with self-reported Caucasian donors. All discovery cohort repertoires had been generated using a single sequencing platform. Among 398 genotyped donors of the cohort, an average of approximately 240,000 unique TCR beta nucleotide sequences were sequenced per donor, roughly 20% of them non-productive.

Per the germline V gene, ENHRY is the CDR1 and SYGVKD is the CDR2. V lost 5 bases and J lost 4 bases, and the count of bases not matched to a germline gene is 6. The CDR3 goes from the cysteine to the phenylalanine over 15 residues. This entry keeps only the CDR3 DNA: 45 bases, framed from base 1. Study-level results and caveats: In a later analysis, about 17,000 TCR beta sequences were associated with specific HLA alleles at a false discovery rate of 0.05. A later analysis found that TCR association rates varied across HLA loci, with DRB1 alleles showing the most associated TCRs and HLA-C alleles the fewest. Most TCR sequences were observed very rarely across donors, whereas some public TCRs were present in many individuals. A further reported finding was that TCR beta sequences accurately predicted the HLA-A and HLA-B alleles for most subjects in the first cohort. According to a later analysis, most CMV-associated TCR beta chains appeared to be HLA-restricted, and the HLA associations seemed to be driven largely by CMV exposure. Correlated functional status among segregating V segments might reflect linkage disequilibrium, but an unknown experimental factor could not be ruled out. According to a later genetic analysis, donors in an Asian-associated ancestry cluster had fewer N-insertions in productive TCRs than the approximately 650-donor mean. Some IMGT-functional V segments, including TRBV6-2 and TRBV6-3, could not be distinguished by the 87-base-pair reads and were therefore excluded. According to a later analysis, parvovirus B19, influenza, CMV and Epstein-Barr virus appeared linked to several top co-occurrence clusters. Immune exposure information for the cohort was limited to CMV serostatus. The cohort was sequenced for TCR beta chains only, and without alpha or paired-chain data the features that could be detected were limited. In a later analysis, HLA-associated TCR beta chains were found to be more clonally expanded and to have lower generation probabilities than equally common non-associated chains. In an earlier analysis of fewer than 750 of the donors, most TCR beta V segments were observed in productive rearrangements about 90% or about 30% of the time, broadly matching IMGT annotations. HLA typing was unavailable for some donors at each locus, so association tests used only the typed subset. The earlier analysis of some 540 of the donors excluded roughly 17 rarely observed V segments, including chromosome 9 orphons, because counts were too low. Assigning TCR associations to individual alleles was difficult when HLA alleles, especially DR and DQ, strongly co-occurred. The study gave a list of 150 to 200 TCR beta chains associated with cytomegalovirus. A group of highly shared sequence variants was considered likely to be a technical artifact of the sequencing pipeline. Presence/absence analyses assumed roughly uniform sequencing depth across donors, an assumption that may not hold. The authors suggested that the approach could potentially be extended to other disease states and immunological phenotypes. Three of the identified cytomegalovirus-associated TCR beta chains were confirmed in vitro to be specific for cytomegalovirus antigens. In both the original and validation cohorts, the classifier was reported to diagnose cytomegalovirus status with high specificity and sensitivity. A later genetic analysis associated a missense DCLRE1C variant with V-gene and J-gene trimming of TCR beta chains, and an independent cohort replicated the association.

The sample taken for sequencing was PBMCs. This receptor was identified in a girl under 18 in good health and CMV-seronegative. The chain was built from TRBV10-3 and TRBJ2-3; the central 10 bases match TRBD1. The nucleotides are TGTGCCATCAGTCAGCGACAGGGGGCCTCAGATACGCAGTATTTT. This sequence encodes CAISQRQGASDTQYF.